The TCR beta chain described here comes from a study of blood T cell repertoires in COVID-19. In the study overall: Some COVID-19 samples were acute and others convalescent; all came from the United States, Italy and Spain. From T cells, B-cell-depleted T cells, or PBMCs came the material, which was cDNA or gDNA.

Original methodology: Amplified reference gene primers provided the basis for estimating nucleated cell counts. Sequencing was performed with immunoSEQ multiplex PCR; in TCRdb, only in-frame clones are kept and a portion is missing. From that table come the V and J calls and clone size; the DNA was used to work out D and trimming. The sample records over 200,000 clones, 80% to 90% being singletons. This CDR3 has 14 amino acids. V was pared by 6 bases and J by 4 bases, with 13 bases between. Per the germline V gene, CDR1 is MNHEY and CDR2 is SVGAGI. The sample consisted of peripheral blood. The rearrangement uses TRBV6-5 and TRBJ1-5; D is unresolved. This TCR derives from a woman aged 40-49 years with active or convalescent COVID-19. The CDR3 region is CASSPARLNQPQHF. CDR3 DNA sequence: TGTGCCAGCAGCCCCGCGCGGCTGAATCAGCCCCAGCATTTT.